This entry concerns a single T cell receptor beta chain. Its specificity is unknown. Assay: immunoSEQ multiplex PCR; the TCRdb copy retains only in-frame clones and omits some. This sample has approximately 300,000 clones, with 86% found just once. Among the approximately 130 subjects of the validation cohort, separate from the approximately 660-subject first cohort, were the donors. The data were obtained in a study of cytomegalovirus exposure and HLA in healthy donors. Findings and caveats of the study: Later, an analysis found that TCR clusters from the first cohort tended to co-occur in the roughly 130 validation repertoires. Reports showed the classifier diagnosing cytomegalovirus status with high specificity and sensitivity. Listed as cytomegalovirus-associated were 150 to 200 TCR beta chains.

The sequence came from a woman between 18 and 30 years old in good health and CMV-seronegative. Sequencing was done on a sample of PBMCs.

The CDR3 spells CASLFQQGYQETQYF. The CDR3 region has the DNA TGTGCCAGCCTCTTCCAACAGGGCTACCAAGAGACCCAGTACTTC. This chain joins TRBV18 and TRBJ2-5; tentative D call: TRBD1 (6 bases). Germline V lookup: CDR1 KGHSH, CDR2 LQKENI. Trimming stripped 8 bases from V and 0 bases from J, with 16 bases between. This CDR3 contains 15 residues.